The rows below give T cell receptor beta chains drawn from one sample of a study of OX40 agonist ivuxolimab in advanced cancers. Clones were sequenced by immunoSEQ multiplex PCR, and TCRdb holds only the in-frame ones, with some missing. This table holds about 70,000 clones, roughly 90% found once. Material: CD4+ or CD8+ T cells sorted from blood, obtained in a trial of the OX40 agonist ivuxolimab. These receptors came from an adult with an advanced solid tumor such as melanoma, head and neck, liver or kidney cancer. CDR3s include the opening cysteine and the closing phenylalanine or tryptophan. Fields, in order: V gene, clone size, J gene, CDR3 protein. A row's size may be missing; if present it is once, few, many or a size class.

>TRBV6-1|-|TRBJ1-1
CASSEAGPGGFDTEAFF
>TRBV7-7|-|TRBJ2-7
CASSLQGEYEQYF
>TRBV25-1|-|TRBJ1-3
CASSDRSSGNTIYF
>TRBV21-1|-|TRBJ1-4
CASSKVRTWATNEKLFF
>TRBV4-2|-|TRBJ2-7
CASSPRDRTYEQYF
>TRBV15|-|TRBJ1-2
CATPSPGVPYGYTF
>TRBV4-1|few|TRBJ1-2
CASSQGRSHNYGYTF
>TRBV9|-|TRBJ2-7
CASSVAGTGYEQYF
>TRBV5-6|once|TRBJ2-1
CASSPLAGDGNEQFF
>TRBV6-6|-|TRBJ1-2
CASSYSGTGENGYTF
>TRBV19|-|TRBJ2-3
CASSIGTGGLDTQYF
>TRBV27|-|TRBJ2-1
CASSRTVAGAANEQFF
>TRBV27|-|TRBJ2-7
CASSLSGPFYEQYF
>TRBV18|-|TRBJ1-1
CASRETGVEETEAFF
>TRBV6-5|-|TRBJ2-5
CASSSTGYQETQYF
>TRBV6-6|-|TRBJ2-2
CASSVGGEESGELFF
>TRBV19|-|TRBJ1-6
CASSIGGDSPLHF
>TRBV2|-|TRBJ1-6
CASSRTEGNSPLHF
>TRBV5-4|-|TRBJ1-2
CASSLEGFGYTF
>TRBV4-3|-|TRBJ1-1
CASSQDYEGQEAFF
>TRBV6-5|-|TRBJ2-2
CASSYGTRVTGELFF
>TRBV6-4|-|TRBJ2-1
CASSPLVAGAHKFF
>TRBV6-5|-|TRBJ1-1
CASSYSRGLTEAFF
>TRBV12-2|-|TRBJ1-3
CASRLAAGSYGNTIYF
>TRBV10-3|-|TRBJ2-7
CAITFQQGYEQYF
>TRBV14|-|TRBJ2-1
CASSQLINSYNEQFF
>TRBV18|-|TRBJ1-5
CASSPLGQGNQPQHF
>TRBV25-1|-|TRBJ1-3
CASSEGTDVNTIYF
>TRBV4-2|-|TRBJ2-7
CASSQGGPYEQYF
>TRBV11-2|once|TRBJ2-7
CASSLDQRLAGVLDPYEQYF
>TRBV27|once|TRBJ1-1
CASSLLVGGQGEAFF
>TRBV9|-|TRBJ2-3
CASSVGGSGGPIDTQYF
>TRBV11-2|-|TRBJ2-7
CASQGYYEQYF
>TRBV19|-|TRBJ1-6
CASDFGTNNSPLHF
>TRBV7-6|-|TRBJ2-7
CASSPYREGLMNEQYF
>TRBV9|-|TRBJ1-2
CASSVSSQDGYGYTF
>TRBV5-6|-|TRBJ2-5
CASSFPTGGVEETQYF
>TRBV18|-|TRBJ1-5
CASSPTMAGNQPQHF
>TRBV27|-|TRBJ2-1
CASSLLGSSYNEQFF
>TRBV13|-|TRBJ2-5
CASSPRGLDQETQYF
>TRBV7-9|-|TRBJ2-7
CASSFVQGTDEQYF
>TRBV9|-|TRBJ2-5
CASSPGGETQYF
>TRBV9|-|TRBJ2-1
CASSHSGVGGGQYNEQFF
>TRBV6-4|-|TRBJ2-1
CASSAGLYNEQFF
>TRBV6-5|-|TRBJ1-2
CASSVGGAYGYTF
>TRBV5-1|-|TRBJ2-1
CASSLATNEQFF
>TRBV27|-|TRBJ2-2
CASTSPGTNTGELFF